This TCR beta chain was captured in a study of T cells in Graves' hyperthyroidism and ophthalmopathy. Whole-study context: Any treatment followed the collection of peripheral blood at initial diagnosis.

Germline V gene lookup returns CDR1 DFQATT and CDR2 SNEGSKA (reference sequence). The V gene end was trimmed by 3 bases and the J gene end by 0 bases; junction bases not matched to a gene: 3. This CDR3 is built from 15 residues. Patients affected by ophthalmopathy presented a Clinical Activity Score of at least 3, a NOSPECS grade of at least 4, and disease duration below 3 months. Many counts were recorded for this clonotype. What was amplified from RNA transcripts were TCR beta CDR3 regions. The HTBI primer set served for first-round RT-PCR of the TCR CDR3. TCRdb passed the multiplex PCR reads through MiXCR, listing each CDR3 protein once. The sample records roughly 280,000 distinct CDR3 sequences, about 15% being singletons.

Sequencing input: blood. The clonotype was recovered from a woman in her sixties or seventies with Graves' ophthalmopathy. V usage is TRBV20-1 and J usage is TRBJ2-1, with 9 positions matching TRBD1. The CDR3 sequence is CSASLQGASYNEQFF. The DNA of the CDR3 is TGCAGTGCTAGCCTACAGGGGGCCTCCTACAATGAGCAGTTCTTC.